This T cell receptor beta chain was sequenced for a study of T-cell reconstitution after alpha-beta-depleted transplantation in children. Study results and limitations: Alpha-beta T cells present about two months after transplant were reported to originate from several hundred expanded graft clones.

This sample's TCRbeta library carried unique molecular identifier barcodes. MiXCR was run by TCRdb on the PCR reads, yielding one entry per CDR3 protein. Among about 240,000 distinct CDR3 sequences, over 20% were seen once, and the ten largest hold less than 3.5%. This CDR3 is built from 14 residues. Germline V CDR1 and CDR2: SGHTA, FQGNSA. V was pared by 2 bases and J by 6 bases, with 7 bases of the junction left unmatched. This clonotype has at least ten counts. Its antigen is still unknown. The sequenced sample was PBMCs, obtained before TCRalphabeta/CD19-depleted stem cell transplant. This sequence joins TRBV7-2 and TRBJ2-7; 7 bases line up with TRBD2. The receptor was isolated from a girl aged 2-9 years with Fanconi anemia, due to receive a stem cell transplant. CDR3 bases: TGTGCCAGCAGCTTATTGGGGGGGATTAGCGAGCAGTACTTC. Its translation is CASSLLGGISEQYF. The full variable domain, with the rest looked up from reference TRBV7-2 and TRBJ2-7, is GAGVSQSPSNKVTEKGKDVELRCDPISGHTALYWYRQSLGQGLEFLIYFQGNSAPDKSGLPSDRFSAERTGGSVSTLTIQRTQQEDSAVYLCASSLLGGISEQYFGPGTRLTVT.